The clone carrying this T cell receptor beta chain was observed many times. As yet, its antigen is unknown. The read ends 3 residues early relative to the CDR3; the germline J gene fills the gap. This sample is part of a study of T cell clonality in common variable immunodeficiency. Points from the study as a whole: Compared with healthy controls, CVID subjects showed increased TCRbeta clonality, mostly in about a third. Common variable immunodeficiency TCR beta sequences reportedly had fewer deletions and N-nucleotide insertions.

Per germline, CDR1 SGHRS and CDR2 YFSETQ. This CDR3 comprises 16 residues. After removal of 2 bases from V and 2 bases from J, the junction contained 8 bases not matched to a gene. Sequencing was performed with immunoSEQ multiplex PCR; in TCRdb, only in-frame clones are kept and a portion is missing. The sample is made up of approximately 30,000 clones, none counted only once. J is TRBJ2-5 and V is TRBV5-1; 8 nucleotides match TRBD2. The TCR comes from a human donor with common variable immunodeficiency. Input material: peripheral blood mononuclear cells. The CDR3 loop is CASSFSLLADQETQYF. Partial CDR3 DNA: TGCGCCAGCAGCTTCTCGCTACTAGCGGATCAAGAGACC. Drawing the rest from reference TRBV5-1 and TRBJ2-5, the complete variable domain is KAGVTQTPRYLIKTRGQQVTLSCSPISGHRSVSWYQQTPGQGLQFLFEYFSETQRNKGNFPGRFSGRQFSNSRSEMNVSTLELGDSALYLCASSFSLLADQETQYFGPGTRLLVL.